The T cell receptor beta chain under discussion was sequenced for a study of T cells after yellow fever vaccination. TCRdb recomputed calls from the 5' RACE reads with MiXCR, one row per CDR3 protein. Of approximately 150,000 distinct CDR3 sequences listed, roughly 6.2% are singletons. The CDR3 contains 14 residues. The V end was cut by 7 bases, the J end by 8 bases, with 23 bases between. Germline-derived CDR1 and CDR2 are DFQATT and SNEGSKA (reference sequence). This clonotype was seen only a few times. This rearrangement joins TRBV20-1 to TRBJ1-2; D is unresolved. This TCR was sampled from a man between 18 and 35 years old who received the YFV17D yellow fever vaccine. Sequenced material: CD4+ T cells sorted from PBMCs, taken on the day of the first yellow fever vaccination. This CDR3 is CSVLPGQAAGGYTF. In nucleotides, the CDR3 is TGCAGTGTTCTCCCAGGCCAGGCCGCCGGAGGCTACACCTTC.